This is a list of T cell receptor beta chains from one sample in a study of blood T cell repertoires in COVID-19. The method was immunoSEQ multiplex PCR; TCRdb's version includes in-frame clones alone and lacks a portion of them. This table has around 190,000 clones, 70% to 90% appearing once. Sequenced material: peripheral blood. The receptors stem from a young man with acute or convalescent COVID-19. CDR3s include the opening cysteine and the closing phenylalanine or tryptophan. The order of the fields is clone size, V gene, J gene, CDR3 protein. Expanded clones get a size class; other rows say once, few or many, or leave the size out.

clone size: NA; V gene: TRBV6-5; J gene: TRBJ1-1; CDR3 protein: CASSKTENTEAFF
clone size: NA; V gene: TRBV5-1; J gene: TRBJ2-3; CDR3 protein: CASSPSRQALADTQYF
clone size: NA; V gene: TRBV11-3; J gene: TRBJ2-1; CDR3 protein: CASSLGYRSSHNEQFF
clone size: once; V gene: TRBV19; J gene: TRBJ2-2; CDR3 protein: CASSIDGQGGRTGELFF
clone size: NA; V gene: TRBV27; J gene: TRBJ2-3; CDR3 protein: CASSPGLARDTQYF
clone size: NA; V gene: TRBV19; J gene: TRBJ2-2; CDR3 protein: CASNPVFGGELFF
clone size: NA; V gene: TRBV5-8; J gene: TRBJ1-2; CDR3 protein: CASSLDEGALIYGYTF
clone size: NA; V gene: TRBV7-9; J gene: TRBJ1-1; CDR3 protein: CASSLDRASEAFF
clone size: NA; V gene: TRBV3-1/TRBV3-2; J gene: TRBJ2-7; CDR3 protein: CASSLKRGPYLYEQYF
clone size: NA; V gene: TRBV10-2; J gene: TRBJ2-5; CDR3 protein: CASSERGRETQYF
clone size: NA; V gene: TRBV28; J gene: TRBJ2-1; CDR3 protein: CASFNLRESREQFF
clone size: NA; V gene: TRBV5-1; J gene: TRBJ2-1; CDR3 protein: CASSLVPGSHNEQFF
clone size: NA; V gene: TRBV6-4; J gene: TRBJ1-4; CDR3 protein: CASSDKGPHEKLFF
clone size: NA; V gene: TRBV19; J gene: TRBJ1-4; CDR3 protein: CASSIFQGRDEKLFF
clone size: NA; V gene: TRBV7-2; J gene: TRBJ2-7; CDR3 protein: CASRIDTGPYEQYF
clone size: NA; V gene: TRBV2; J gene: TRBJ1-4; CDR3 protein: CASTLESWGASEKLFF
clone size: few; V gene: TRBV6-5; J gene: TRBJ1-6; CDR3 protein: CASSPLEDRRSPLHF
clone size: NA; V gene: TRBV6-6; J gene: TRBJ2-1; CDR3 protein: CASRLSEGGNEQFF
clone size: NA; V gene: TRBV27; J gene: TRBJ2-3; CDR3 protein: CASSSRGRADTQYF
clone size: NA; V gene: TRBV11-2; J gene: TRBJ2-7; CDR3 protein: CASSLAAGVSYEQYF
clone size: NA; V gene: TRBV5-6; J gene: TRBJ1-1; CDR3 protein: CASTLRLNTEAFF
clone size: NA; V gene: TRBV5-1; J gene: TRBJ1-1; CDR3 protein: CASSLDRPYNTEAFF
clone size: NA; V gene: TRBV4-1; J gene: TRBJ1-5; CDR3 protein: CASSQALTGINQPQHF
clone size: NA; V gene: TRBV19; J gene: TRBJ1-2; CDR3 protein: CASTPSRTGVANYGYTF
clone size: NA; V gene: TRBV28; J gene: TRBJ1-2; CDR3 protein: CASSLFGGTYGYTF
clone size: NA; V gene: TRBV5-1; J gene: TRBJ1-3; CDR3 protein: CASSSGSAGGNTIYF
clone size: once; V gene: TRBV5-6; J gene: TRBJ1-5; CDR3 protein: CASSVTGTGTLYSNQPQHF
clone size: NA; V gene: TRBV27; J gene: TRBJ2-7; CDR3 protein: CVADSPYEQYF
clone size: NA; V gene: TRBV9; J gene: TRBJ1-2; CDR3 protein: CASSTSQGQYGYTF
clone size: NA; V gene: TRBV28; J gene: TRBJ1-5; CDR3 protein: CASIPIRGRAQPQHF
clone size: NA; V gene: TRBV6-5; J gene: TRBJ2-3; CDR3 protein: CASSSPADTQYF
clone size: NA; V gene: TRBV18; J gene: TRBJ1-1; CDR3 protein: CASSPRGNTEAFF
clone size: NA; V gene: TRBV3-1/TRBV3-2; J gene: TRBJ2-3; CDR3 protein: CASSDRGPDTQYF
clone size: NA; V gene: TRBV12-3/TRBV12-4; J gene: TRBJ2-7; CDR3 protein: CASSSPAYEQYF
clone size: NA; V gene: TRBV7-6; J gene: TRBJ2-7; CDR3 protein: CASSLALDGQGPPSF
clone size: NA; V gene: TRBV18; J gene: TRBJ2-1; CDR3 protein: CASSPSGLAGVNEQFF
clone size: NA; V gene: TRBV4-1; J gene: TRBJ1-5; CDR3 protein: CASSQGTTYQPQHF
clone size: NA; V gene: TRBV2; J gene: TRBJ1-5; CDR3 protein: CASTRDRGRLNQPQHF
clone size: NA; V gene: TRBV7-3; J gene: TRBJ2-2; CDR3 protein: CASSRLQGNTGELFF
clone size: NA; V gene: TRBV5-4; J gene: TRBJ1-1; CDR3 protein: CASSLAWTGGAGGAFF
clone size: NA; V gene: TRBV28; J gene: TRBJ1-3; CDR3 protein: CASSRDRVNTIYF
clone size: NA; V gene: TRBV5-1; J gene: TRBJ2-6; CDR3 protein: CASKLLSGANVLTF
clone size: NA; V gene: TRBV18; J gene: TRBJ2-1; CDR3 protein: CASSPPRAGLAANNEQFF
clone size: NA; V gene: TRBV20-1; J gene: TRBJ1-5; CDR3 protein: CSASRGDRGSNQPQHF
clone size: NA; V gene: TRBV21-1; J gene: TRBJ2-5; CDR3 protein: CASSPRQGPGETQYF
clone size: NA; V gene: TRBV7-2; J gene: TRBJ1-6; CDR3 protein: CASSLDFRRGQNNSPLHF
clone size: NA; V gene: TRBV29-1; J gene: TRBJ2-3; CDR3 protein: CSAKPGQGVDTQYF
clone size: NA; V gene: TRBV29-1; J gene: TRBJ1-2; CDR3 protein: CSAPQGGNYGYTF
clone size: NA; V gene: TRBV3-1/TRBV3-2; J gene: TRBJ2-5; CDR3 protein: CASSQSGKETQYF
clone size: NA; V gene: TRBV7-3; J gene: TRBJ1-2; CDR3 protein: CASSPQGPLPYGYTF
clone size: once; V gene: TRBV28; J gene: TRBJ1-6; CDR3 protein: CASRRGGVGTLHF
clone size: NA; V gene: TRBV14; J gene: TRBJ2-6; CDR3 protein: CASQPAQGVSGANVLTF
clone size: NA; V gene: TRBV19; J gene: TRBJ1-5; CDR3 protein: CASSRVQYSNQPQHF
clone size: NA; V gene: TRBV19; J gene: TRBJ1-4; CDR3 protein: CASSIRLGGQRDEKLFF